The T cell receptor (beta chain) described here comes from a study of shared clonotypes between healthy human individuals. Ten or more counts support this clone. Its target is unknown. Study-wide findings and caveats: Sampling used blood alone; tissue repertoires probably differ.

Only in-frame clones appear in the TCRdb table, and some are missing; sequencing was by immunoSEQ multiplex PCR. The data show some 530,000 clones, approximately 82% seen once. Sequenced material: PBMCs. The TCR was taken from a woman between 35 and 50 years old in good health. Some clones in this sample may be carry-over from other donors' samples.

CDR3 DNA sequence: TGCGCCAGCAGCGACGGACAGGGACTACTAGAGCAGTACTTC. The encoded protein is CASSDGQGLLEQYF. This chain connects TRBV5-1 to TRBJ2-7; perhaps TRBD1 as D (8 bases). The ends were cut back, 4 bases at V and 7 bases at J, with 18 bases in the middle. This CDR3 is 14 amino acids long. The germline V gene has CDR1 SGHRS and CDR2 YFSETQ.